Listed below are T cell receptor beta chains from one sample, sequenced in a study of T cell repertoires in ileal Crohn's disease. The repertoire was sequenced with immunoSEQ multiplex PCR; TCRdb's copy has only in-frame clones and lacks some. Of about 2,000 clones in the sample, over 75% are singletons; the top ten hold 10%. The sequencing input was ileal tissue. These receptors all come from an adult with Crohn's disease. The CDR3 runs from the conserved cysteine through the conserved F or W. The D gene is left open where the match is weak. Only part of the rows carry a size: once, few, many, or a class if the clone is expanded.

D gene,V gene,clone size,J gene,CDR3 DNA,CDR3 protein
TRBD1,TRBV30,once,TRBJ1-1,TGTGCCTGGAGTCACAGGACAGGGTGGAACACTGAAGCTTTCTTT,CAWSHRTGWNTEAFF
.,TRBV9,.,TRBJ1-1,TGTGCCAGCAGCGTAGTCGGTACTGAAGCTTTCTTT,CASSVVGTEAFF
.,TRBV7-9,.,TRBJ2-7,TGTGCCAGCACCAGACTCGGACAGTCTAGTGGGTACCAGTACTTC,CASTRLGQSSGYQYF
TRBD2,TRBV6-4,.,TRBJ2-1,TGTGCCAGCAGTCCTCGGGGGGGGCCCTACAATGAGCAGTTCTTC,CASSPRGGPYNEQFF
.,TRBV12-5,.,TRBJ2-3,TGTGCTAGTGGCTCCTCCGGGAAAGATACGCAGTATTTT,CASGSSGKDTQYF
TRBD1,TRBV15,few,TRBJ2-3,TGTGCCACCAGCAGAGGGGGACAGGCGGGAACAGATACGCAGTATTTT,CATSRGGQAGTDTQYF
.,TRBV10-2,.,TRBJ2-5,TGCGCCAGCAGTGGAGGAGGGGAGACCCAGTACTTC,CASSGGGETQYF
.,TRBV9,.,TRBJ1-1,TGTGCCAGCAGCGTAGGGACAGTGAACACTGAAGCTTTCTTT,CASSVGTVNTEAFF
TRBD1,TRBV2,.,TRBJ1-1,TGTGCCAGCAGGGTAGGGACAGGGGAGACTGAAGCTTTCTTT,CASRVGTGETEAFF
.,TRBV19,.,TRBJ2-1,TGTGCCAGTACCCTGCGCGCCGGGAGAACTTACAATGAGCAGTTCTTC,CASTLRAGRTYNEQFF
TRBD1,TRBV19,.,TRBJ2-1,TGTGCCAGCAAAGCCGGGACAGGCTCATACAATGAGCAGTTCTTC,CASKAGTGSYNEQFF
TRBD2,TRBV6-5,.,TRBJ2-7,TGTGCCAGCAGTTATGCGGGAGAACTCTACGAGCAGTACTTC,CASSYAGELYEQYF
TRBD2,TRBV25-1,.,TRBJ2-7,TGTGCCAGACTAGCGGGAGTGGCCTACGAGCAGTACTTC,CARLAGVAYEQYF
.,TRBV6-5,once,TRBJ2-5,TGTGCCAGCAGTTCCCCCCTTGGGGGGGCAGAGACCCAGTACTTC,CASSSPLGGAETQYF
.,TRBV9,.,TRBJ1-1,TGTGCCAGCAGCGCCTTACAAGAGGGTGAAGCTTTCTTT,CASSALQEGEAFF
.,TRBV28,.,TRBJ1-4,TGTGCCAGCAGTTTGGAAGGGGCCGGAACTAATGAAAAACTGTTTTTT,CASSLEGAGTNEKLFF
TRBD1,TRBV4-2,.,TRBJ1-1,TGTGCCAGCAGCCAGCAAACAGGGGATCACACTGAAGCTTTCTTT,CASSQQTGDHTEAFF
.,TRBV6-6,few,TRBJ1-3,TGTGCCAGCAGTTACTCCGGGGAGGCGAGGGGAAACACCATATATTTT,CASSYSGEARGNTIYF
TRBD1,TRBV5-1,.,TRBJ1-1,TGCGCCAGCAGCTTGGGACCCGGACAGGGTAGGGCTGAAGCTTTCTTT,CASSLGPGQGRAEAFF
.,TRBV5-1,.,TRBJ1-2,TGCGCCAGCAGCTTGGCCCCGGGGAGCTATGGCTACACCTTC,CASSLAPGSYGYTF
.,TRBV4-2,once,TRBJ1-2,TGTGCCAGCAGCCACACTACTCCCCAGGGGCTTGGCTACACCTTC,CASSHTTPQGLGYTF
.,TRBV19,.,TRBJ1-1,TGTGCCAGTAGGCCGCGGGCCAGGAGGATGAACACTGAAGCTTTCTTT,CASRPRARRMNTEAFF
TRBD1,TRBV7-8,.,TRBJ2-7,TGTGCCAGCAGCTTAGGACAGGGGGGCTCCTACGAGCAGTACTTC,CASSLGQGGSYEQYF
TRBD2,TRBV2,.,TRBJ2-7,TGTGCCACCATGGGGACTAGCGGGGCCTACGAGCAGTACTTC,CATMGTSGAYEQYF
.,TRBV6-1,.,TRBJ1-5,TGTGCCAGCACCCTCGAGGGCTATCAGCCCCAGCATTTT,CASTLEGYQPQHF
.,TRBV19,.,TRBJ1-3,TGTGCCAGTAGTGGGGTCCGGCAGCTCTCTGGAAACACCATATATTTT,CASSGVRQLSGNTIYF
.,TRBV15,.,TRBJ2-3,TGTGCCACCAGCAGAGCCACCAGTTACCAGGGAGGCACAGATACGCAGTATTTT,CATSRATSYQGGTDTQYF
.,TRBV7-3,.,TRBJ2-5,TGTGCCAGCAGCTTAGGGATTCCAGGGAGGGAGACCCAGTACTTC,CASSLGIPGRETQYF
.,TRBV4-1,.,TRBJ2-6,TGCGCCAGCAGCCCCGACGCAGGTAACTCTGGGGCCAACGTCCTGACTTTC,CASSPDAGNSGANVLTF
.,TRBV2,.,TRBJ2-1,TGTGCCAGCAGCGACCTCTTCAGGGATAGCTCCTACAATGAGCAGTTCTTC,CASSDLFRDSSYNEQFF
.,TRBV11-2,.,TRBJ1-1,TGTGCCAGCAGCTTAGACGGACGGCCGAACACTGAAGCTTTCTTT,CASSLDGRPNTEAFF
TRBD1,TRBV9,.,TRBJ2-1,TGTGCCAGCAGCGTAACAGGGGCGGACAATGAGCAGTTCTTC,CASSVTGADNEQFF